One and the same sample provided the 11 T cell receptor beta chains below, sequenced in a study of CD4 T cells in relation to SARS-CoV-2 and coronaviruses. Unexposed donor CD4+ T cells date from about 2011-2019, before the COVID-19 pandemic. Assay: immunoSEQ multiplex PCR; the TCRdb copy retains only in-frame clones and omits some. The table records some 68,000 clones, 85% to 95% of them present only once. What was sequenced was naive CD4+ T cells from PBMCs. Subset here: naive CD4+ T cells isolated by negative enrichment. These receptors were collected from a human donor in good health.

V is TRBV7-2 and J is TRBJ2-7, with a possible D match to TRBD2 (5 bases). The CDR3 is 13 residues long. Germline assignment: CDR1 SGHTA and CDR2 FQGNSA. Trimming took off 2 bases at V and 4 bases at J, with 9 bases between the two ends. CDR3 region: CASSLRGLYEQYF. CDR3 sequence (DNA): TGTGCCAGCAGCTTACGAGGGTTGTACGAGCAGTACTTC.

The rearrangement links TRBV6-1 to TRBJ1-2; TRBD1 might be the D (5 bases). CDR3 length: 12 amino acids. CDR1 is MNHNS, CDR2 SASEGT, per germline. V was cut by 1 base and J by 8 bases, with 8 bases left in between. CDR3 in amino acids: CASSEVRGGYTF. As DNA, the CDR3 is TGTGCCAGCAGTGAAGTGCGGGGCGGCTACACCTTC.

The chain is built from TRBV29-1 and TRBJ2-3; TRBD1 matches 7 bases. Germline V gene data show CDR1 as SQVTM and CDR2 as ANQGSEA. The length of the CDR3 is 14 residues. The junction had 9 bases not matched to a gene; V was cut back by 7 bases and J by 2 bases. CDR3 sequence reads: CSAALQGNTDTQYF. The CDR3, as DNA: TGCAGCGCTGCGTTACAGGGGAACACAGATACGCAGTATTTT.

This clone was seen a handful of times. CDR3 sequence: CASSFTYEQYF. For the CDR3, the DNA is TGTGCCAGCAGCTTTACCTACGAGCAGTACTTC. The chain uses TRBV11-2 and TRBJ2-7; D is undetermined. CDR1 is SGHAT and CDR2 is FQNNGV in the germline V gene. The V end was cut by 3 bases, the J end by 2 bases, with 2 bases between. This CDR3 is built from 11 residues.

The CDR3 region is CASSLDTGKNTGELFF. CDR3 bases: TGCGCCAGCAGCTTGGATACAGGGAAGAACACCGGGGAGCTGTTTTTT. The V call is TRBV5-1, the J call TRBJ2-2, with D possibly TRBD1 on 6 matching bases. V was pared by 0 bases and J by 1 base, with 10 bases between. CDR3 length equals 16 residues. CDR1 and CDR2 from the germline V gene are SGHRS and YFSETQ. Combining the CDR3 with reference TRBV5-1 and TRBJ2-2 gives the whole variable domain KAGVTQTPRYLIKTRGQQVTLSCSPISGHRSVSWYQQTPGQGLQFLFEYFSETQRNKGNFPGRFSGRQFSNSRSEMNVSTLELGDSALYLCASSLDTGKNTGELFFGEGSRLTVL.

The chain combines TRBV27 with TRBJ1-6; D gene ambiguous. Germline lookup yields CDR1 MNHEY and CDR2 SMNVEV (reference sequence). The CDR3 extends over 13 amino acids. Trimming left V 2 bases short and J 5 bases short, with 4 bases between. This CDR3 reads CASSLRNNSPLHF. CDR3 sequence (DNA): TGTGCCAGCAGTTTACGGAATAATTCACCCCTCCACTTT.

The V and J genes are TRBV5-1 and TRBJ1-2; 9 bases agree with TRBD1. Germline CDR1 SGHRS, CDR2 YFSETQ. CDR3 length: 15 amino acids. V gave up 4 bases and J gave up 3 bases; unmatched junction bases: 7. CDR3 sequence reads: CASSPLGQGDYGYTF. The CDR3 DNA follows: TGCGCCAGCAGCCCCCTGGGACAGGGAGACTATGGCTACACCTTC.

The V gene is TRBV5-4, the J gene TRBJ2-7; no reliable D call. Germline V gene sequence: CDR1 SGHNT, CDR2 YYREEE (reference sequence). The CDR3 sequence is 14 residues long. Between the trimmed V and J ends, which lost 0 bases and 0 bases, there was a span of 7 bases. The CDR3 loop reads CASSLGRTSYEQYF. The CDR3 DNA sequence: TGTGCCAGCAGCTTGGGTCGTACCTCCTACGAGCAGTACTTC.

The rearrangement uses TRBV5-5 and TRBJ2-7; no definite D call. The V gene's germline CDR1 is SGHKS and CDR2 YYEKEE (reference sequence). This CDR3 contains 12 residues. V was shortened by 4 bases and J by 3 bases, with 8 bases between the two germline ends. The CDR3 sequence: CASSPRLYEQYF. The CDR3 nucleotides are TGTGCCAGCAGCCCACGGCTCTACGAGCAGTACTTC. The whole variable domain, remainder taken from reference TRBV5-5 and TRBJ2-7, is DAGVTQSPTHLIKTRGQQVTLRCSPISGHKSVSWYQQVLGQGPQFIFQYYEKEERGRGNFPDRFSARQFPNYSSELNVNALLLGDSALYLCASSPRLYEQYFGPGTRLTVT.

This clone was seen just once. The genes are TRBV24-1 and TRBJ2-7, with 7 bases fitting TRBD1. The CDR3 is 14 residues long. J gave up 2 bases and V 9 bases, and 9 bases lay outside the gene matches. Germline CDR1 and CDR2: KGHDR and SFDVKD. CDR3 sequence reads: CATPGGTGAYEQYF. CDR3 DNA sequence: TGTGCCACCCCCGGAGGTACAGGGGCCTACGAGCAGTACTTC.

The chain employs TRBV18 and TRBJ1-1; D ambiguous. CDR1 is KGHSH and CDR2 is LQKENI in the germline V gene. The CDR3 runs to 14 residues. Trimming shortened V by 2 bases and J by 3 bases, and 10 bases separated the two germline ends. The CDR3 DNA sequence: TGTGCCAGCTCACCAGCAGGTCGGGACACTGAAGCTTTCTTT. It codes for CASSPAGRDTEAFF.